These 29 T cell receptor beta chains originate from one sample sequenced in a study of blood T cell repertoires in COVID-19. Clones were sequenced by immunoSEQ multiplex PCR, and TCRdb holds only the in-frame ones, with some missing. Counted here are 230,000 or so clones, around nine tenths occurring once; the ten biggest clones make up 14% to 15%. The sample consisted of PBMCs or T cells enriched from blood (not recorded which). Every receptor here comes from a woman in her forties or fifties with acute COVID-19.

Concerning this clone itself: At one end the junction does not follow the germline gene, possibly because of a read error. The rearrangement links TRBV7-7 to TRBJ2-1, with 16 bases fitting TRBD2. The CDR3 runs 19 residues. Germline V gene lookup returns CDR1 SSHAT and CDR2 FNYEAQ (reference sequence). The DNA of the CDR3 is TGTGCTAGCAGCTTAGCGAGTCCGGGACTAGCGGGAGGGTACAATGAGCAGTTCTTC. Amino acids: CASSLASPGLAGGYNEQFF.

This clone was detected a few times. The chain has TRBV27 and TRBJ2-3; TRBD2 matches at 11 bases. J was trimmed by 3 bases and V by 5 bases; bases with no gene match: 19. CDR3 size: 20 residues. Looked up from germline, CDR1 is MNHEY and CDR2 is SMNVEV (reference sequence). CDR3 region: CASSPLLSGRAKSTTDTQYF. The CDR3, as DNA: TGTGCCAGCAGTCCTCTCCTTAGCGGGAGGGCAAAGTCCACTACAGATACGCAGTATTTT.

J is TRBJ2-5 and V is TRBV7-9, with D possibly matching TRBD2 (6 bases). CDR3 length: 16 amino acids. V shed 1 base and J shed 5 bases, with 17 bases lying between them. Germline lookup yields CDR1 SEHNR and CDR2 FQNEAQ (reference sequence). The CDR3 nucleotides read TGTGCCAGCAGCTTAGAAGCGGGTCTCCGGGGGGAGACCCAGTACTTC. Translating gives CASSLEAGLRGETQYF.

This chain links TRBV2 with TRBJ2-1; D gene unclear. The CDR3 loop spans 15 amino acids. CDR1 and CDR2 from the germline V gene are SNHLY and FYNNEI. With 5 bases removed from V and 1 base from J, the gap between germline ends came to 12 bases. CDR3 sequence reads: CASSPQVFSYNEQFF. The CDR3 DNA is TGTGCCAGCAGTCCCCAGGTTTTTTCCTACAATGAGCAGTTCTTC.

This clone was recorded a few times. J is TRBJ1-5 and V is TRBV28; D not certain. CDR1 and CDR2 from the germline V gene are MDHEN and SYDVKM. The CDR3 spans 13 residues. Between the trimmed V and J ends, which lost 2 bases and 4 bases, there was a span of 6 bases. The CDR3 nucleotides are TGTGCCAGCAGTTTAGTTCAGAATCAGCCCCAGCATTTT. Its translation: CASSLVQNQPQHF.

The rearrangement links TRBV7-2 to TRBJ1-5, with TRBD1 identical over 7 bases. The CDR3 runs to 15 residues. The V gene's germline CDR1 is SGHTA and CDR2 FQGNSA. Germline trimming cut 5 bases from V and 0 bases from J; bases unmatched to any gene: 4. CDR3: CASSPRTGSNQPQHF. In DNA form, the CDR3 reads TGTGCCAGCAGCCCTAGGACAGGTAGCAATCAGCCCCAGCATTTT.

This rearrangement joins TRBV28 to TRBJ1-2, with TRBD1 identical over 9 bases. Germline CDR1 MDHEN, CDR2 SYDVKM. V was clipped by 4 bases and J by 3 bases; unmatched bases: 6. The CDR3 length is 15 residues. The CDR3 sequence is CASSSGQGPHYGYTF. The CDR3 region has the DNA TGTGCCAGCAGTTCAGGACAGGGGCCCCACTATGGCTACACCTTC.

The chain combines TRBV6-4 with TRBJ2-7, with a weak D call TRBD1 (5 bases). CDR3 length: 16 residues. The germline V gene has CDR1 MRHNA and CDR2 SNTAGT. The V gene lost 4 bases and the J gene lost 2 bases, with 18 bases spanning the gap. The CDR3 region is CASSARGTFNAYEQYF. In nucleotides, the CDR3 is TGTGCCAGCAGTGCTAGGGGAACCTTCAACGCCTACGAGCAGTACTTC.

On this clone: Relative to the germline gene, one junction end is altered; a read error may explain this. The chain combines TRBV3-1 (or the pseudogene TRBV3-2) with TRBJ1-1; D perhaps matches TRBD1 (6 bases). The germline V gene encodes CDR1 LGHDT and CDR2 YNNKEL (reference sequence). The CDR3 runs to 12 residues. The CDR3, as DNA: TGTGCCAGCAACCAACAGGGCGCTGAAGCTTTCTTT. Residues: CASNQQGAEAFF.

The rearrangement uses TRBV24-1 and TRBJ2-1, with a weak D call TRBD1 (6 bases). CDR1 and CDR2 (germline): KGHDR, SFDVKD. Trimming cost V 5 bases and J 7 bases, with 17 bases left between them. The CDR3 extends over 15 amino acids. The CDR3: CATSGTGLKGNEQFF. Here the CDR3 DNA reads TGTGCCACCAGTGGAACAGGGTTGAAGGGGAATGAGCAGTTCTTC.

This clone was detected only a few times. The CDR3 is CATSVAGQGQAFF. In DNA, the CDR3 is TGTGCCACCAGTGTAGCAGGACAGGGCCAAGCTTTCTTT. The chain links TRBV24-1 to TRBJ1-1; 8 bases are shared with TRBD1. CDR3 length: 13 residues. Looked up from germline, CDR1 is KGHDR and CDR2 is SFDVKD. Unmatched junction bases numbered 7, after V lost 5 bases and J lost 9 bases.

The CDR3 sequence is CASSLEGFGNTIYF. The CDR3 bases are TGCGCCAGCAGCTTGGAGGGGTTTGGAAACACCATATATTTT. The chain combines TRBV5-1 with TRBJ1-3; weak D call: TRBD1 (5 bases). Germline V gene lookup returns CDR1 SGHRS and CDR2 YFSETQ. This CDR3 is 14 amino acids long. V lost 0 bases to trimming and J lost 3 bases, with 7 bases between them.

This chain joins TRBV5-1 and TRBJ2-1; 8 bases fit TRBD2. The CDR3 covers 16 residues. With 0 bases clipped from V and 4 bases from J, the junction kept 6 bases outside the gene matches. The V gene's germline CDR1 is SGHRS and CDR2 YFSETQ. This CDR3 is CASSLALSGGYNEQFF. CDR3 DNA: TGCGCCAGCAGCTTGGCCCTGTCGGGAGGGTACAATGAGCAGTTCTTC.

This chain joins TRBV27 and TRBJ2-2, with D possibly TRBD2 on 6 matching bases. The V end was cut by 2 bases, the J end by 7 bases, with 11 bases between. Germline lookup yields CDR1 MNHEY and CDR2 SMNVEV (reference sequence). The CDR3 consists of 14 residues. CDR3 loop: CASSLGGGVGELFF. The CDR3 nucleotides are TGTGCCAGCAGTTTAGGCGGCGGGGTCGGGGAGCTGTTTTTT.

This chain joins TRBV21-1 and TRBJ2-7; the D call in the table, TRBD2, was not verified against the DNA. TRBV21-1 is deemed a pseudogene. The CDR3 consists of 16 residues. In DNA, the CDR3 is TGTGCCAGCAGCAGTTTTCGCGCTACGGGATCGGAAGAGCAGTACTTC. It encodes CASSSFRATGSEEQYF.

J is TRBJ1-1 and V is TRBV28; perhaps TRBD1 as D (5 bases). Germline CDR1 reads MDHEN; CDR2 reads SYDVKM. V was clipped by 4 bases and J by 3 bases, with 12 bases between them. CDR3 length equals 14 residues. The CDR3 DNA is TGTGCCAGCAGTTGGACAAGGGTGGACACTGAAGCTTTCTTT. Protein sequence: CASSWTRVDTEAFF.

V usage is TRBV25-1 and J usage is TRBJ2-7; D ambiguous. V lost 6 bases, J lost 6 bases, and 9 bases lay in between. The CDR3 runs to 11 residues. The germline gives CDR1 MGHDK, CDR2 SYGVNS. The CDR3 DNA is TGTGCCAGCAGGAAACACGTCGAGCAGTACTTC. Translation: CASRKHVEQYF.

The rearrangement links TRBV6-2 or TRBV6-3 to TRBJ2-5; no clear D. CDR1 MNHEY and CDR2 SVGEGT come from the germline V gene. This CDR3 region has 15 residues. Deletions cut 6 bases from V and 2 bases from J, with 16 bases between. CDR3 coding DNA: TGTGCCAGCAGCCCTGACATGATATTTCAAGAGACCCAGTACTTC. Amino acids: CASSPDMIFQETQYF.

The CDR3 nucleotides read TGTGCCAGCTCACCAGTAGACGCATACTATAACTATGGCTACACCTTC. Translating gives CASSPVDAYYNYGYTF. This sequence joins TRBV18 and TRBJ1-2; D is ambiguous. CDR1 is KGHSH, CDR2 LQKENI, per germline. The CDR3 consists of 16 residues. V shed 2 bases and J shed 1 base, with 14 bases lying between them.

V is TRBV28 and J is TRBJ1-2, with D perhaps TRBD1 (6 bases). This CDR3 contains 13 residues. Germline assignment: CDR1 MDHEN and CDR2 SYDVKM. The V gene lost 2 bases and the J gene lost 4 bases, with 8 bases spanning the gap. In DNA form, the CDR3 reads TGTGCCAGCAGTTTAAACAGGGTCTATGGCTACACCTTC. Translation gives CASSLNRVYGYTF.

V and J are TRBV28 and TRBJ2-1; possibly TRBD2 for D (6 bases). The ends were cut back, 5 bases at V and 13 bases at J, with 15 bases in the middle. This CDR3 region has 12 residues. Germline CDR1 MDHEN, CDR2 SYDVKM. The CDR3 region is CASSGGLTSQFF. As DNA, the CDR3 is TGTGCCAGCAGTGGAGGGCTTACCTCCCAGTTCTTC.

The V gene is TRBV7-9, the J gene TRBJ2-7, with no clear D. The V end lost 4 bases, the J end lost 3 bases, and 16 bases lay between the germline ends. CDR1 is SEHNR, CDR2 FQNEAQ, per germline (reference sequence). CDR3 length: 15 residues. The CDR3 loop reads CASSSTQAPYYEQYF. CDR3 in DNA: TGTGCCAGCAGCTCGACCCAGGCGCCCTACTACGAGCAGTACTTC.

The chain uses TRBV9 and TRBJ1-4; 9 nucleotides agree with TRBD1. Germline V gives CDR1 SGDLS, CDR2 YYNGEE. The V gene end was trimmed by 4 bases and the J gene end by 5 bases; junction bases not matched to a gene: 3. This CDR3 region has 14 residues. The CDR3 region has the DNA TGTGCCAGCAGCACGGGACAGGGAAATGAAAAACTGTTTTTT. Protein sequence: CASSTGQGNEKLFF.

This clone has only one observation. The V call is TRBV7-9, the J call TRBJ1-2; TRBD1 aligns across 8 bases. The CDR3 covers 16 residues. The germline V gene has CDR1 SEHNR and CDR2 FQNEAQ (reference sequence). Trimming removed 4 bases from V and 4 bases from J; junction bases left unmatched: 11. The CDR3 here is CASSSPNGDRGYGYTF. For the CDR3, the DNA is TGTGCCAGCAGCTCACCCAATGGAGACAGGGGCTATGGCTACACCTTC.

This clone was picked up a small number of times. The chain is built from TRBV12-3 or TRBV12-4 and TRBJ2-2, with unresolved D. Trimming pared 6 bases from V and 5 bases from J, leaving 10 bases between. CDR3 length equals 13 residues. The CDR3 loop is CASSPPETGELFF. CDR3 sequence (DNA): TGTGCCAGCAGCCCCCCCGAGACCGGGGAGCTGTTTTTT.

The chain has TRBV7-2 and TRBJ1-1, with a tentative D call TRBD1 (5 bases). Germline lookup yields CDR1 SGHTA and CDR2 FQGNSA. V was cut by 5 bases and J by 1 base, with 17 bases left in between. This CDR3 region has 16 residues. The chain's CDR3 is CASSPRGIRPNTEAFF. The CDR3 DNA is TGTGCCAGCAGCCCTCGGGGGATACGACCGAACACTGAAGCTTTCTTT.

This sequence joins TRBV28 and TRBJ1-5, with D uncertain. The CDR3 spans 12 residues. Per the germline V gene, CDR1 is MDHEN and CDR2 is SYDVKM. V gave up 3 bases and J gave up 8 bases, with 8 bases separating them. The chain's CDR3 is CASSFTLKPQHF. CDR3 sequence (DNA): TGTGCCAGCAGTTTTACATTGAAGCCCCAGCATTTT.

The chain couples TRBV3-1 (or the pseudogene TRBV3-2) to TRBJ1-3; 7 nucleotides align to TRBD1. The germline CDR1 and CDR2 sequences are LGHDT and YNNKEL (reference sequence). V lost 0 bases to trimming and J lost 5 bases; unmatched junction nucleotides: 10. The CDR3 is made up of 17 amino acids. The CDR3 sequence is CASSQDRGQGRRNTIYF. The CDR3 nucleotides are TGTGCCAGCAGCCAAGATAGGGGGCAGGGAAGGAGAAACACCATATATTTT.

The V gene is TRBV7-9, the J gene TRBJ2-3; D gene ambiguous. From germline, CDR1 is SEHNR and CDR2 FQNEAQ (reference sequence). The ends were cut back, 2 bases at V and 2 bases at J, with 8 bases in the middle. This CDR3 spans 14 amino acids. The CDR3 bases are TGTGCCAGCAGCTTATTTGTCTTCACAGATACGCAGTATTTT. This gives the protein CASSLFVFTDTQYF.